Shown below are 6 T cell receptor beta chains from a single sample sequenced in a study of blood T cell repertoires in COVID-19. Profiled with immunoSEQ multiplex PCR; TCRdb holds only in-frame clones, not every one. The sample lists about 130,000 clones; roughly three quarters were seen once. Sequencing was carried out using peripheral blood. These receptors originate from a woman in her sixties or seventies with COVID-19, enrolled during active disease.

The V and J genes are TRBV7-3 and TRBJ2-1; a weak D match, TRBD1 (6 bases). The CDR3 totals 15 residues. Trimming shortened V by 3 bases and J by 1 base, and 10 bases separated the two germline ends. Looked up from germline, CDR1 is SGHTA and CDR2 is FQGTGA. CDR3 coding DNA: TGTGCCAGCAGCTTGGGGGCCCGATCCTACAATGAGCAGTTCTTC. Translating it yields CASSLGARSYNEQFF.

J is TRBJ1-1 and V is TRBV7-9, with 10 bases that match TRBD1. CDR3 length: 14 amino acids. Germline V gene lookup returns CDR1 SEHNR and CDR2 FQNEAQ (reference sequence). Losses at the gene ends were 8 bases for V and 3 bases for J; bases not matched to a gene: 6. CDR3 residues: CASLLGTGDTEAFF. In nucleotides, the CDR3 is TGTGCCAGCCTCCTGGGGACAGGGGACACTGAAGCTTTCTTT.

The CDR3, as DNA: TGTGCCATCAGTGACTGGGACAGGCTACACAATGAGCAGTTCTTC. Its protein product is CAISDWDRLHNEQFF. J is TRBJ2-1 and V is TRBV10-3, with TRBD1 matching 8 bases. This CDR3 is 15 amino acids long. The V gene end was trimmed by 3 bases and the J gene end by 5 bases; junction bases not matched to a gene: 6. Germline lookup yields CDR1 ENHRY and CDR2 SYGVKD.

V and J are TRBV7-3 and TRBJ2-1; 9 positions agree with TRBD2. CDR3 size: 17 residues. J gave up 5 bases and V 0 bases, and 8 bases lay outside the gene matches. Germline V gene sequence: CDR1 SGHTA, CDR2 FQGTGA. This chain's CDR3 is CASSLTAAASGDNEQFF. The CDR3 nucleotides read TGTGCCAGCAGCTTAACGGCTGCAGCTAGCGGGGACAATGAGCAGTTCTTC.

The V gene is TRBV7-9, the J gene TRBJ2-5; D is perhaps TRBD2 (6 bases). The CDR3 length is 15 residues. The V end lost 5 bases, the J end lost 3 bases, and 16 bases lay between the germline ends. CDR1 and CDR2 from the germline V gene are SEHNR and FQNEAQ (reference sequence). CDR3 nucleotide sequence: TGTGCCAGCAGCGCCCCGGGTAGGGAGGAAGAGACCCAGTACTTC. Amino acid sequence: CASSAPGREEETQYF.

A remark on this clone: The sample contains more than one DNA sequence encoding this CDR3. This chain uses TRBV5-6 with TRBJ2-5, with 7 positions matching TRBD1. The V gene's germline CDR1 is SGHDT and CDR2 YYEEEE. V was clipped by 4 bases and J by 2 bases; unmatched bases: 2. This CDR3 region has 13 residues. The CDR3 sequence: CASSPTGQETQYF. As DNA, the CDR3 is TGTGCCAGCAGCCCGACAGGGCAAGAGACCCAGTACTTC.